This T cell receptor (beta chain) derives from a study of CD8 T cells in ankylosing spondylitis. The CDR3 spans 12 residues. Germline CDR1 and CDR2: SGHRS and YFSETQ. V shed 4 bases and J shed 5 bases, with 10 bases lying between them. TCRdb independently ran MiXCR on the 5' RACE reads; one entry per CDR3 protein. The sample lists about 360,000 distinct CDR3 sequences; roughly 20% were seen once. The sequencing input was blood, either unsorted or a sorted T cell fraction (not recorded which). The TCR sequence derives from a male donor with ankylosing spondylitis or in good health (not recorded which). The gene calls are TRBV5-1 and TRBJ2-7, with D unresolved. The DNA for the CDR3 is TGCGCCAGCAGCGGGTCCGTGAACGAGCAGTACTTC. Encoded protein: CASSGSVNEQYF.